This TCR beta chain was obtained from a study of blood T cells in healthy people across ages. Study at large: Template switching recovered approximately one barcoded beta molecule for every two T cells. Study results and limitations: Long-lived donors had more naive CD4+ cells and higher diversity than aged donors.

Trimming removed 3 bases from V and 4 bases from J, with 10 bases in between. Germline V CDR1 and CDR2: SQVTM, ANQGSEA. The CDR3 loop spans 12 amino acids. Then a second PCR, running about 7 to 11 cycles, was carried out with a sample-barcoded 5' primer and a J-beta primer mix. The template-switch adaptor was a 5' adaptor with 12 random nucleotides. It tagged each cDNA molecule. TCRdb re-analysed the 5' RACE reads in MiXCR, keeping a single row per CDR3 protein. The sample lists roughly 1.5 million distinct CDR3 sequences, approximately 42% seen once, with 4% in the top ten. This clonotype was seen at least ten times. Its antigen is still unknown.

Material for sequencing was blood. The chain couples TRBV29-1 to TRBJ2-7; no reliable D call. The TCR was taken from a woman aged 18-30 years in good health. Here the CDR3 reads CSVEVGLYEQYF. Here the CDR3 DNA reads TGCAGCGTTGAGGTGGGTTTGTACGAGCAGTACTTC.